These 12 T cell receptor beta chains share one sample of origin, sequenced in a study of blood T cell repertoires in COVID-19. Produced via immunoSEQ multiplex PCR; TCRdb's table is partial and in-frame only. The table has 190,000 or so clones, approximately 86% seen once; the top ten hold 2.5% to 3.5%. Sequencing was performed on peripheral blood. These receptors all stem from a man aged 35 to 55 with active or convalescent COVID-19.

The table lists this clone with a count of one. The chain employs TRBV24-1 and TRBJ1-5; 9 bases match TRBD1. V was clipped by 7 bases and J by 1 base; unmatched bases: 4. Germline CDR1 and CDR2: KGHDR and SFDVKD. CDR3 length: 15 amino acids. The CDR3 DNA follows: TGTGCCACCAGCCGGACAGGGGACAGCAATCAGCCCCAGCATTTT. It translates to CATSRTGDSNQPQHF.

The rearrangement uses TRBV19 and TRBJ1-5; D gene unclear. Germline CDR1 and CDR2: LNHDA and SQIVND (reference sequence). The CDR3 sequence is 16 residues long. The V gene lost 1 base and the J gene lost 0 bases, with 10 bases spanning the gap. The CDR3 here is CASSIGGGNSNQPQHF. CDR3 coding DNA: TGTGCCAGTAGTATAGGGGGAGGAAATAGCAATCAGCCCCAGCATTTT.

The V gene is TRBV10-2, the J gene TRBJ2-5; 14 bases are a match to TRBD2. There are 16 residues in the CDR3. CDR1 and CDR2 from the germline V gene are WSHSY and SAAADI. With 5 bases clipped from V and 0 bases from J, the junction kept 2 bases outside the gene matches. CDR3 residues: CASSPTSGGDQETQYF. The DNA for the CDR3 is TGCGCCAGCAGTCCGACTAGCGGGGGGGACCAAGAGACCCAGTACTTC.

This chain joins TRBV28 and TRBJ2-1; no clear D gene. The CDR3 is made up of 12 amino acids. From germline, CDR1 is MDHEN and CDR2 SYDVKM. Trimming shortened V by 1 base and J by 10 bases, and 8 bases separated the two germline ends. The CDR3 loop reads CASSLYPREQFF. The DNA for the CDR3 is TGTGCCAGCAGTTTATACCCTAGAGAGCAGTTCTTC.

This chain joins TRBV29-1 and TRBJ1-2; the D gene is possibly TRBD1 (5 bases). V was pared by 3 bases and J by 8 bases, with 13 bases between. The V gene's germline CDR1 is SQVTM and CDR2 ANQGSEA. This CDR3 contains 12 residues. CDR3 in amino acids: CSVEWGRTGYTF. The CDR3 bases are TGCAGCGTTGAGTGGGGCCGAACGGGCTACACCTTC.

The rearrangement uses TRBV7-9 and TRBJ1-1; TRBD1 might be the D (5 bases). Germline V gene data show CDR1 as SEHNR and CDR2 as FQNEAQ (reference sequence). With 4 bases removed from V and 0 bases from J, the gap between germline ends came to 6 bases. This CDR3 is built from 13 residues. The CDR3: CASSSTVNTEAFF. The CDR3 DNA sequence: TGTGCCAGCAGCTCGACAGTGAACACTGAAGCTTTCTTT.

This sequence joins TRBV29-1 and TRBJ2-7, with 11 bases that match TRBD1. After removal of 7 bases from V and 7 bases from J, the junction contained 12 bases not matched to a gene. CDR3 length: 14 residues. From germline, CDR1 is SQVTM and CDR2 ANQGSEA. CDR3 DNA sequence: TGCAGCGCTGTCCTAGGACAGGGGGCGGGTGAGCAGTACTTC. Translated, it gives CSAVLGQGAGEQYF.

The chain couples TRBV4-2 to TRBJ1-4; 9 bases line up with TRBD1. In germline, CDR1 is LGHNA, CDR2 YNFKEQ. V was clipped by 0 bases and J by 8 bases; unmatched bases: 4. The CDR3 length is 15 residues. CDR3 protein: CASSQEGTGSEKLFF. The CDR3 DNA reads as TGTGCCAGCAGCCAAGAGGGGACAGGGAGCGAAAAACTGTTTTTT.

This clone is a singleton in its sample. The chain carries TRBV2 and TRBJ2-1; D gene uncertain. The CDR3 contains 10 residues. The germline CDR1 and CDR2 sequences are SNHLY and FYNNEI. Trimming took off 10 bases at V and 8 bases at J, with 9 bases between the two ends. CDR3 in amino acids: CANEVDEQFF. The CDR3, as DNA: TGTGCCAATGAGGTCGATGAGCAGTTCTTC.

The J gene is TRBJ1-3, the V gene TRBV29-1; TRBD1 is a possible D gene (5 bases). The germline V gene has CDR1 SQVTM and CDR2 ANQGSEA. There are 13 residues in the CDR3. Trimming took off 6 bases at V and 2 bases at J, with 11 bases between the two ends. CDR3 in amino acids: CSVGRVTGNTIYF. The CDR3 DNA reads as TGCAGCGTCGGCAGGGTTACTGGAAACACCATATATTTT.

This chain links TRBV5-1 with TRBJ1-2; D unclear. Trimming removed 0 bases from V and 7 bases from J, with 10 bases in between. Germline CDR1 is SGHRS and CDR2 is YFSETQ. CDR3 length equals 13 residues. CDR3 coding DNA: TGCGCCAGCAGCTTGGATGGCCCTGGTGGCTACACCTTC. It specifies CASSLDGPGGYTF. Combining the CDR3 with reference TRBV5-1 and TRBJ1-2 gives the whole variable domain KAGVTQTPRYLIKTRGQQVTLSCSPISGHRSVSWYQQTPGQGLQFLFEYFSETQRNKGNFPGRFSGRQFSNSRSEMNVSTLELGDSALYLCASSLDGPGGYTFGSGTRLTVV.

CDR3 bases: TGTGCCAGCAGTACCGGGACAGACTATGGCTACACCTTC. It is translated as CASSTGTDYGYTF. The chain recombines TRBV6-5 with TRBJ1-2; 7 bases are shared with TRBD1. Germline V gene lookup returns CDR1 MNHEY and CDR2 SVGAGI. J was trimmed by 3 bases and V by 5 bases; bases with no gene match: 3. CDR3 length equals 13 residues.